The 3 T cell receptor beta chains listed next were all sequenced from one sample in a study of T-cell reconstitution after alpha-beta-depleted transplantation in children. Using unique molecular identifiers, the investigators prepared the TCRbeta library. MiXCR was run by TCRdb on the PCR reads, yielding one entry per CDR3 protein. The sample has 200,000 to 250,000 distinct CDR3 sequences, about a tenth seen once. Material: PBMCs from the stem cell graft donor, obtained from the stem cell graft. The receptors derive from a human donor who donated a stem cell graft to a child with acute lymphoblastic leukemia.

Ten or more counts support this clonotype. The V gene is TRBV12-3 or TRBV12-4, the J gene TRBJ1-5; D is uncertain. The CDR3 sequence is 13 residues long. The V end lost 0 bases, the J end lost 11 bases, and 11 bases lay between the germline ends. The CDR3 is CASSLALGIAQHF. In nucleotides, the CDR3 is TGTGCCAGCAGTTTAGCGCTGGGCATAGCCCAGCATTTT.

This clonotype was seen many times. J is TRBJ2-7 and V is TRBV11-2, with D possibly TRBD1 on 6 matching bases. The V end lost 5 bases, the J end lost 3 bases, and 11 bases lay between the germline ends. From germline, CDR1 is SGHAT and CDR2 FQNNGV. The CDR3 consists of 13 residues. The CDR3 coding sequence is TGTGCCAGCAGCCTGTCGGACAGCTACGAGCAGTACTTC. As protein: CASSLSDSYEQYF.

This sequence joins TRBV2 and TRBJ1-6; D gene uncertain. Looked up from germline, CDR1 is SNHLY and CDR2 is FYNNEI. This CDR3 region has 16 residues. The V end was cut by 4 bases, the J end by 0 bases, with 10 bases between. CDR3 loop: CASSANSPSYNSPLHF. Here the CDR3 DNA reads TGTGCCAGCAGTGCCAACTCACCCTCCTATAATTCACCCCTCCACTTT.